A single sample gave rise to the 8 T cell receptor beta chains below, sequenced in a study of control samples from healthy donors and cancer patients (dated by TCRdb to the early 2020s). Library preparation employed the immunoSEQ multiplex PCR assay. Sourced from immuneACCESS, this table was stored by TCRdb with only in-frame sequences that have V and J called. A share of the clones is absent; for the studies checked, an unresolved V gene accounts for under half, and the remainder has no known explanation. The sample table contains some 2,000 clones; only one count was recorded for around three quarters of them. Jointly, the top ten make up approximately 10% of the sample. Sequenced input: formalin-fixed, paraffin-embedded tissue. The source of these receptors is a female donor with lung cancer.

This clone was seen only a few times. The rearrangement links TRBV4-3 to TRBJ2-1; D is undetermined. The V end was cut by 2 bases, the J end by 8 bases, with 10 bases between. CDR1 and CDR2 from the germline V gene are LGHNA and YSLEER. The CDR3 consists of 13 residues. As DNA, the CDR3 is TGCGCCAGCAGCCAACCGGGTGAGGATGAGCAGTTCTTC. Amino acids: CASSQPGEDEQFF.

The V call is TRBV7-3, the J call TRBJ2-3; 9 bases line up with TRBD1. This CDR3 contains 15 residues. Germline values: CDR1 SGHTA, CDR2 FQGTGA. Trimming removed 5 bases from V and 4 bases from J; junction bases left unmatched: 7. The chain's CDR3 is CASSLNRGRSDTQYF. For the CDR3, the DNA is TGTGCCAGCAGCCTTAACAGGGGGCGATCAGATACGCAGTATTTT. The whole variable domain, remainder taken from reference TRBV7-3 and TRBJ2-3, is GAGVSQTPSNKVTEKGKYVELRCDPISGHTALYWYRQSLGQGPEFLIYFQGTGAADDSGLPNDRFFAVRPEGSVSTLKIQRTERGDSAVYLCASSLNRGRSDTQYFGPGTRLTVL.

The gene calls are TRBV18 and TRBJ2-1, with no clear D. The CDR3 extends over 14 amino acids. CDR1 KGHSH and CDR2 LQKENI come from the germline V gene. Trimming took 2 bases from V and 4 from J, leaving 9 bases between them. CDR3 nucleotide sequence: TGTGCCAGCTCACCAAACAGCGTATACAATGAGCAGTTCTTC. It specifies CASSPNSVYNEQFF.

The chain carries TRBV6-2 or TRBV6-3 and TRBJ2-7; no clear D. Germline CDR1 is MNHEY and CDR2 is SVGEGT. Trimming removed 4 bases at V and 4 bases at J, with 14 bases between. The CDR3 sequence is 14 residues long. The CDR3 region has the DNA TGTGCCAGCAGTTCTACTAACGGGCCGTACGAGCAGTACTTC. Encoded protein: CASSSTNGPYEQYF.

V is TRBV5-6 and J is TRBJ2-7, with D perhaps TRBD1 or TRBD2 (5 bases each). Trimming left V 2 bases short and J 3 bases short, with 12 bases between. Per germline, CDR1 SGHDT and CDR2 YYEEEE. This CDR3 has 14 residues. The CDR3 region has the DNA TGTGCCAGCAGCTTCTGGGGGAAGGACTACGAGCAGTACTTC. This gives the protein CASSFWGKDYEQYF.

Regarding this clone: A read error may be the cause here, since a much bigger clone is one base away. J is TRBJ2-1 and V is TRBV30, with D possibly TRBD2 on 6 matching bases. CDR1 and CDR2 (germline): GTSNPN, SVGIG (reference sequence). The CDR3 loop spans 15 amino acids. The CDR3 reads CAWSVRTNAYNKQFF. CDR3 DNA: TGTGCCTGGAGTGTAAGGACTAACGCCTACAATAAGCAGTTCTTC. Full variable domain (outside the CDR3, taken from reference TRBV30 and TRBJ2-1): SQTIHQWPATLVQPVGSPLSLECTVEGTSNPNLYWYRQAAGRGLQLLFYSVGIGQISSEVPQNLSASRPQDRQFILSSKKLLLSDSGFYLCAWSVRTNAYNKQFFGPGTRLTVL.

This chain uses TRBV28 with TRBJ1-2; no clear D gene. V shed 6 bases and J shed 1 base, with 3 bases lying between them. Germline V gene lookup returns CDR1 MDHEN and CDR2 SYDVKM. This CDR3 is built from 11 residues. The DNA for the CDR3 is TGTGCCAGCAGGATTAACTATGGCTACACCTTC. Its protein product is CASRINYGYTF.

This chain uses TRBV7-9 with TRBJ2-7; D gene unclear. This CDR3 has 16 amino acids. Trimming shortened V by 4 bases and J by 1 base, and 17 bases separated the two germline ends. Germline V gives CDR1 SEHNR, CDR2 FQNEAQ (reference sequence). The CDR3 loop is CASSSDFGRKSYEQYF. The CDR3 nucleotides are TGTGCCAGCAGCTCAGATTTTGGACGGAAATCCTACGAGCAGTACTTC.